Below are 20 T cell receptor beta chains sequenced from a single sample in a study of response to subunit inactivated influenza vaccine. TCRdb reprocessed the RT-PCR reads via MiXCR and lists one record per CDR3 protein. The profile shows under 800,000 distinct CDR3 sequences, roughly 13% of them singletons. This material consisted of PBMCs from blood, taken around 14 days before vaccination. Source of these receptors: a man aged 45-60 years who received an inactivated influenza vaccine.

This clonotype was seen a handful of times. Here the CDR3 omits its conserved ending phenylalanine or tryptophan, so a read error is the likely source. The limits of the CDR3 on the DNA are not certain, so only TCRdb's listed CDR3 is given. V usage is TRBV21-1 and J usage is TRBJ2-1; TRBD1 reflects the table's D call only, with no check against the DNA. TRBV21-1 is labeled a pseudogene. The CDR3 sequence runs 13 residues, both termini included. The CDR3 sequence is CASSHQSRTGPSG.

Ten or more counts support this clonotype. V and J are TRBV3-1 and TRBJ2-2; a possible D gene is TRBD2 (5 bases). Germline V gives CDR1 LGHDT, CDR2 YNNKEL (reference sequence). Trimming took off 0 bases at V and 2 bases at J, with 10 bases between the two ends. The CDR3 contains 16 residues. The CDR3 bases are TGTGCCAGCAGCCAAGAAAGACTAATTAACACCGGGGAGCTGTTTTTT. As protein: CASSQERLINTGELFF.

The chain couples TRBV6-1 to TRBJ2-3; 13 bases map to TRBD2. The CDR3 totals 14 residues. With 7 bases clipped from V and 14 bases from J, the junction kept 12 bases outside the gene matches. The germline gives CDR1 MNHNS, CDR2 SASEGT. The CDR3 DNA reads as TGTGCCAGCACACTAGCGGGGGGGCATTATCCCCCGTATTTT. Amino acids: CASTLAGGHYPPYF.

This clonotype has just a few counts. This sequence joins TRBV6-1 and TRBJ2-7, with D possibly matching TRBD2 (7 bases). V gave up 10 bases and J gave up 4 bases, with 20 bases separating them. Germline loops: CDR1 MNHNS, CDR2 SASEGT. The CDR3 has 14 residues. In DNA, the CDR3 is TGTGCCACTGGAGAGGTAGGGGGGGAATACGAGCAGTACTTC. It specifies CATGEVGGEYEQYF.

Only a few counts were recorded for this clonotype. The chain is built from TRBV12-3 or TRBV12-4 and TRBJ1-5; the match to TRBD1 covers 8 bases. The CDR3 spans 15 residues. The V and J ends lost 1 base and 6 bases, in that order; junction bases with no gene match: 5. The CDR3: CASSLGGTGGQPQHF. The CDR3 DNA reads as TGTGCCAGCAGTTTAGGAGGGACAGGAGGTCAGCCCCAGCATTTT.

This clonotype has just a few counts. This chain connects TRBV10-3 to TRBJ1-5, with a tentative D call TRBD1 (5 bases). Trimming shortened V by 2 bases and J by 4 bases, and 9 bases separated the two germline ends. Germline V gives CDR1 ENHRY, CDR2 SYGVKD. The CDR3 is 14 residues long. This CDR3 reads CAISEAGGNQPQHF. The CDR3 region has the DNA TGTGCCATCAGTGAGGCCGGGGGGAATCAGCCCCAGCATTTT.

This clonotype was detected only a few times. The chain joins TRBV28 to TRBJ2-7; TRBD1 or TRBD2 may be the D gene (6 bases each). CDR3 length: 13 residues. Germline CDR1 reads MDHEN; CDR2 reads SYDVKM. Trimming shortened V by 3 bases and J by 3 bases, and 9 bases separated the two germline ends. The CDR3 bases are TGTGCCAGCAGTTTCGAGGGGGGCTACGAGCAGTACTTC. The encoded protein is CASSFEGGYEQYF. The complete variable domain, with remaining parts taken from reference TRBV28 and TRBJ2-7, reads DVKVTQSSRYLVKRTGEKVFLECVQDMDHENMFWYRQDPGLGLRLIYFSYDVKMKEKGDIPEGYSVSREKKERFSLILESASTNQTSMYLCASSFEGGYEQYFGPGTRLTVT.

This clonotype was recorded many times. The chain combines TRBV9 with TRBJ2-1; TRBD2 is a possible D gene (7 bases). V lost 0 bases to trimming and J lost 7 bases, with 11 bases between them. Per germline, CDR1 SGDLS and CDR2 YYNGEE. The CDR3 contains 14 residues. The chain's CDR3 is CASSVEGGGNEQFF. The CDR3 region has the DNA TGTGCCAGCAGCGTAGAGGGAGGGGGGAATGAGCAGTTCTTC.

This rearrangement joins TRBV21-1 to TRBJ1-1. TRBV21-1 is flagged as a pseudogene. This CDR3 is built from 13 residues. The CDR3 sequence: CASSKVCTTEAFF. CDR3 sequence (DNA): TGTGCCAGCAGCAAAGTCTGCACCACTGAAGCTTTCTTT.

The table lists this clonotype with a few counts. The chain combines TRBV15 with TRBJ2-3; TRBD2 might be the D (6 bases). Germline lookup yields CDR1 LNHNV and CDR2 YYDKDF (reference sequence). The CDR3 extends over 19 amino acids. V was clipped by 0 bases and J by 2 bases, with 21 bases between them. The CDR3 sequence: CATSRDSPSASEFTDTQYF. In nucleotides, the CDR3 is TGTGCCACCAGCAGAGATTCACCCTCGGCTAGCGAGTTCACAGATACGCAGTATTTT.

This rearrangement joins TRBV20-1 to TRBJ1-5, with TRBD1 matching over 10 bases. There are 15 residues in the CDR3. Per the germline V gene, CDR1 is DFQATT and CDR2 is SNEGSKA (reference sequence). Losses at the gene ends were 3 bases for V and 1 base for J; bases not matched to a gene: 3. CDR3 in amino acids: CSARGQGPSNQPQHF. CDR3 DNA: TGCAGTGCTAGGGGACAGGGGCCGAGCAATCAGCCCCAGCATTTT.

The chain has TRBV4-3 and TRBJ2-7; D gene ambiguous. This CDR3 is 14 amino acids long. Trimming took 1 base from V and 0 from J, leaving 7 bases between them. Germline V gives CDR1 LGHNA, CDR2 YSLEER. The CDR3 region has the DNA TGCGCCAGCAGCCAAGCTTGGGCCTCCTACGAGCAGTACTTC. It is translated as CASSQAWASYEQYF.

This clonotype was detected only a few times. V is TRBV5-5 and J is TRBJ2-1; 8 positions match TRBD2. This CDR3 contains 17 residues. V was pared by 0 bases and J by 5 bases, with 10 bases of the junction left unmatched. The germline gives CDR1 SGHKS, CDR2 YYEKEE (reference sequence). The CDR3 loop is CASSLALLAGGNNEQFF. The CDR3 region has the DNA TGTGCCAGCAGCTTGGCCCTCCTAGCGGGTGGCAACAATGAGCAGTTCTTC.

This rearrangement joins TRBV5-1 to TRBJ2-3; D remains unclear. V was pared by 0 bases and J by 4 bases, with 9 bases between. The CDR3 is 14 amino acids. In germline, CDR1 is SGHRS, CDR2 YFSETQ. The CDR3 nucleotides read TGCGCCAGCAGCTTGGTTGGATCAGCAGATACGCAGTATTTT. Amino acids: CASSLVGSADTQYF.

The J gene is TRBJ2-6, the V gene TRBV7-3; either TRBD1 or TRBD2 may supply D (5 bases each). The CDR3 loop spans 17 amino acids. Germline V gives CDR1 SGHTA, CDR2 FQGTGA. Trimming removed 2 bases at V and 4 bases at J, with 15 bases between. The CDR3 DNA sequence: TGTGCCAGCAGCTTATTCGGGGTACGGGACGGGGCCAACGTCCTGACTTTC. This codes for CASSLFGVRDGANVLTF.

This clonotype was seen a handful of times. The CDR3 DNA sequence: TGTGCCAGCATACGGACAGGGTTATCCTACGAGCAGTACTTC. Its protein is CASIRTGLSYEQYF. The gene calls are TRBV28 and TRBJ2-7; the match to TRBD1 covers 8 bases. CDR1 and CDR2 from the germline V gene are MDHEN and SYDVKM. The CDR3 covers 14 residues. V lost 7 bases, J lost 1 base, and 6 bases stayed unmatched.

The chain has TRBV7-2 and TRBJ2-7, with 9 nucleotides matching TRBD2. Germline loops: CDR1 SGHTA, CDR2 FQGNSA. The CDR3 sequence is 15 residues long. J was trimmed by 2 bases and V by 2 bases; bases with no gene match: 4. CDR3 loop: CASSLIAGEAYEQYF. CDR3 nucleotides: TGTGCCAGCAGCTTAATAGCGGGAGAGGCCTACGAGCAGTACTTC.

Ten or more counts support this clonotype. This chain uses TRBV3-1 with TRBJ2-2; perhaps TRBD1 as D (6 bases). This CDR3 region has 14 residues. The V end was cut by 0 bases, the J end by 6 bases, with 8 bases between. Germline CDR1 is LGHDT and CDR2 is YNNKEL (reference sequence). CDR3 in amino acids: CASSQDAGAGELFF. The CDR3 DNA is TGTGCCAGCAGCCAAGATGCAGGGGCCGGGGAGCTGTTTTTT. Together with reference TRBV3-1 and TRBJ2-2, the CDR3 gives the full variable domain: DTAVSQTPKYLVTQMGNDKSIKCEQNLGHDTMYWYKQDSKKFLKIMFSYNNKELIINETVPNRFSPKSPDKAHLNLHINSLELGDSAVYFCASSQDAGAGELFFGEGSRLTVL.

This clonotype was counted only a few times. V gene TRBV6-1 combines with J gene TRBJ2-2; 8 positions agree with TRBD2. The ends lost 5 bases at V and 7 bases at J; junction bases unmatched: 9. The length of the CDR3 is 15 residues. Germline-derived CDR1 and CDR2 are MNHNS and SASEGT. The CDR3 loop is CASSPGGARGGELFF. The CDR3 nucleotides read TGTGCCAGCAGTCCCGGGGGGGCCCGGGGCGGGGAGCTGTTTTTT.

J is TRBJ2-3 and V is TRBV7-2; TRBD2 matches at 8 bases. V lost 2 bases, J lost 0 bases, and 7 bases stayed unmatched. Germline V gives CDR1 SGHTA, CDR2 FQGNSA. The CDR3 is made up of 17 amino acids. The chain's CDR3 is CASSLQSGGASTDTQYF. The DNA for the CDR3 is TGTGCCAGCAGCTTACAGAGCGGGGGCGCTAGCACAGATACGCAGTATTTT.